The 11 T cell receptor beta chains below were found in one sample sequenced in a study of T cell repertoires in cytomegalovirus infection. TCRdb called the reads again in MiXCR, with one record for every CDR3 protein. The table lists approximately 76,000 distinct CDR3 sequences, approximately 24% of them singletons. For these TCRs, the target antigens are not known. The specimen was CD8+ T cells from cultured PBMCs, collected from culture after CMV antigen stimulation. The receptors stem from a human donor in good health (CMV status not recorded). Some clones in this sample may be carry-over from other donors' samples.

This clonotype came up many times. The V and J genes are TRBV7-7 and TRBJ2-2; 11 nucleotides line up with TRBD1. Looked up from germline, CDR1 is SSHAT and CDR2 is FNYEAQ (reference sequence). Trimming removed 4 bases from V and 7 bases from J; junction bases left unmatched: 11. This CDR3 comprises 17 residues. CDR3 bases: TGTGCCAGCAGCTCGGAAGTTGGACAGGGGGCGATCGGGGAGCTGTTTTTT. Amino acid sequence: CASSSEVGQGAIGELFF.

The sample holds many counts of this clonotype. The CDR3 DNA reads as TGTGCCAGCAGCTTAGAAGGCTCGGGCTCCTACAATGAGCAGTTCTTC. Protein: CASSLEGSGSYNEQFF. The rearrangement links TRBV7-8 to TRBJ2-1; no definite D call. The CDR3 is made up of 16 amino acids. The germline CDR1 and CDR2 sequences are SGHVS and FQNEAQ. Trimming stripped 1 base from V and 0 bases from J, with 10 bases between.

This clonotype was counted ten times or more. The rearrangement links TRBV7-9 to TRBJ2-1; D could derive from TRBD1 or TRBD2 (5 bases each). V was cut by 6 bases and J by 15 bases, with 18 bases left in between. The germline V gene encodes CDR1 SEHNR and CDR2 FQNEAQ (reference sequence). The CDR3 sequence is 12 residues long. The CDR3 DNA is TGTGCCAGCAGTTTTAGCGACAGCGAGGGGTTCTTC. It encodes CASSFSDSEGFF.

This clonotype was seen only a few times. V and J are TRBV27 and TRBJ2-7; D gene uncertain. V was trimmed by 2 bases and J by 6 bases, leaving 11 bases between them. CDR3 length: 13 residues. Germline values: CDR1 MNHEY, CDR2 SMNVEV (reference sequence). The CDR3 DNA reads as TGTGCCAGCAGTTTAAGCAAGGGTCGCGAGCAGTACTTC. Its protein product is CASSLSKGREQYF.

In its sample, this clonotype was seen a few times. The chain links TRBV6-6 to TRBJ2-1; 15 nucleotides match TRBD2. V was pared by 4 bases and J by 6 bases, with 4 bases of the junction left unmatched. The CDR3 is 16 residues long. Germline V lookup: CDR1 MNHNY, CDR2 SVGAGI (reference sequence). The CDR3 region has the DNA TGTGCCAGCAGTTCGCGGACTAGCGGGAGGGGCAATGAGCAGTTCTTC. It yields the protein CASSSRTSGRGNEQFF.

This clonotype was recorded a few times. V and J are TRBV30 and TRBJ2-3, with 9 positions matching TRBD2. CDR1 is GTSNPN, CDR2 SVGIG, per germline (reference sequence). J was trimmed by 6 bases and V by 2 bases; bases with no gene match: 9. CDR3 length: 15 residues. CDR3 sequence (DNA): TGTGCCTGGAGTCCGGCGGGAGGGCCTGGTGATACGCAGTATTTT. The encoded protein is CAWSPAGGPGDTQYF.

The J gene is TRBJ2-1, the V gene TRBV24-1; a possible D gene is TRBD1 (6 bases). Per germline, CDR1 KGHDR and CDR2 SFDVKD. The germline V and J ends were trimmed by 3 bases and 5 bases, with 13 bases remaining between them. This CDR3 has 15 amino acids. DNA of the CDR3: TGTGCCACCAGTGATCCTCAAAAGGGGGACAATGAGCAGTTCTTC. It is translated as CATSDPQKGDNEQFF.

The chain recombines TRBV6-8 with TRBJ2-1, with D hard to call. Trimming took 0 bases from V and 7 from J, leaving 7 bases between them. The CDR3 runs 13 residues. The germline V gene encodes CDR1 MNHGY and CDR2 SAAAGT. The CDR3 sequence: CASSYSDLNEQFF. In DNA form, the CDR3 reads TGTGCCAGCAGTTACTCCGACCTAAATGAGCAGTTCTTC.

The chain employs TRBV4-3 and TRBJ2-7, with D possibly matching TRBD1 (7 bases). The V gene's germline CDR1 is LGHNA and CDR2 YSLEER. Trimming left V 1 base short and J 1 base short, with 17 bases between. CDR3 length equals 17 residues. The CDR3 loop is CASSQGWRGLLSYEQYF. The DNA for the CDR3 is TGCGCCAGCAGCCAAGGTTGGAGGGGGCTCCTTTCCTACGAGCAGTACTTC.

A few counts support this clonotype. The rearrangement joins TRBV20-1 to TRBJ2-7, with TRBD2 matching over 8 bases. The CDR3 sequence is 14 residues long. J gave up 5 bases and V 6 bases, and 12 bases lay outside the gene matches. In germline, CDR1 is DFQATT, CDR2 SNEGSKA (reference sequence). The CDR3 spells CSAERTGGYDEQYF. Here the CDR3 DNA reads TGCAGTGCCGAAAGGACGGGGGGGTACGACGAGCAGTACTTC.

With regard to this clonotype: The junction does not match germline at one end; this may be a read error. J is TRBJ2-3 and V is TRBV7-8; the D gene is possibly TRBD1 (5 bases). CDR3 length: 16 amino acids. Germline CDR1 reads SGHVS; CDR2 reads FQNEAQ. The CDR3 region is CASSLEVGQGTATQYF. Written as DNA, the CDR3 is TGTGCCAGCAGCTTAGAGGTGGGGCAGGGCACAGCTACGCAGTATTTT. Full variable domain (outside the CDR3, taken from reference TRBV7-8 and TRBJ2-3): GAGVSQSPRYKVAKRGQDVALRCDPISGHVSLFWYQQALGQGPEFLTYFQNEAQLDKSGLPSDRFFAERPEGSVSTLKIQRTQQEDSAVYLCASSLEVGQGTATQYFGPGTRLTVL.